The 17 T cell receptor beta chains below were found in one sample sequenced in a study of cytomegalovirus exposure and HLA in healthy donors. With 60 Vbeta and 13 Jbeta primers, the PCR was carried out. TCRdb keeps only in-frame clones here, not all; method: immunoSEQ multiplex PCR. In the table there are 100,000 or so clones, 76% of which are singletons. Sequencing input: PBMCs. The receptors stem from a middle-aged man in good health and CMV-seropositive.

This clone came up once. This chain joins TRBV19 and TRBJ2-2; D unresolved. The CDR3 totals 13 residues. Trimming shortened V by 0 bases and J by 6 bases, and 5 bases separated the two germline ends. Germline-derived CDR1 and CDR2 are LNHDA and SQIVND (reference sequence). In nucleotides, the CDR3 is TGTGCCAGTAGTATAGATCTCGCCGGGGAGCTGTTTTTT. Translation gives CASSIDLAGELFF.

The rearrangement links TRBV7-9 to TRBJ1-3; D call uncertain. Trimming cost V 3 bases and J 3 bases, with 6 bases left between them. The CDR3 length is 13 residues. CDR1 and CDR2 (germline): SEHNR, FQNEAQ (reference sequence). CDR3 in amino acids: CASSFRGGNTIYF. The DNA of the CDR3 is TGTGCCAGCAGCTTCAGAGGTGGAAACACCATATATTTT.

The chain combines TRBV28 with TRBJ2-3, with 7 bases aligning to TRBD2. Trimming removed 4 bases from V and 0 bases from J; junction bases left unmatched: 7. Per the germline V gene, CDR1 is MDHEN and CDR2 is SYDVKM. The CDR3 spans 16 residues. The CDR3: CASSSQRGISTDTQYF. In nucleotides, the CDR3 is TGTGCCAGCAGTTCCCAGCGGGGCATTAGCACAGATACGCAGTATTTT.

V is TRBV5-1 and J is TRBJ1-3, with D possibly being TRBD1 (6 bases). The CDR3 loop spans 15 amino acids. In germline, CDR1 is SGHRS, CDR2 YFSETQ. V shed 0 bases and J shed 3 bases, with 10 bases lying between them. The CDR3 protein is CASSLAGADGNTIYF. The CDR3 nucleotides are TGCGCCAGCAGCTTGGCAGGGGCTGATGGAAACACCATATATTTT.

This clone has just a few counts. V gene TRBV9 combines with J gene TRBJ2-1; no definite D call. Looked up from germline, CDR1 is SGDLS and CDR2 is YYNGEE. The CDR3 contains 14 residues. V lost 7 bases and J lost 0, with 11 bases in between. CDR3 sequence reads: CASAPLSSYNEQFF. As DNA, the CDR3 is TGTGCCAGCGCGCCTTTAAGCTCCTACAATGAGCAGTTCTTC.

This chain uses TRBV5-5 with TRBJ1-5; D may be TRBD1 (6 bases). CDR1 is SGHKS and CDR2 is YYEKEE in the germline V gene (reference sequence). The germline V and J ends were trimmed by 5 bases and 7 bases, with 16 bases remaining between them. The CDR3 has 14 amino acids. The CDR3: CASRPGVWSQPQHF. In DNA form, the CDR3 reads TGTGCCAGCAGACCAGGGGTTTGGAGCCAGCCCCAGCATTTT.

The chain uses TRBV19 and TRBJ2-1, with 8 bases that match TRBD2. Trimming removed 1 base from V and 7 bases from J; junction bases left unmatched: 9. The CDR3 runs 16 residues. Germline loops: CDR1 LNHDA, CDR2 SQIVND (reference sequence). In DNA form, the CDR3 reads TGTGCCAGTAGTATAGGCCTAGCGGGTGGGTTAAATGAGCAGTTCTTC. It translates to CASSIGLAGGLNEQFF.

This rearrangement joins TRBV11-3 to TRBJ2-1; unclear D gene. The germline V gene has CDR1 SGHNT and CDR2 YENEEA. The CDR3 has 14 amino acids. Between the trimmed V and J ends, which lost 0 bases and 2 bases, there was a span of 5 bases. The CDR3 here is CASSLDRAYNEQFF. Here the CDR3 DNA reads TGTGCCAGCAGCTTAGATAGAGCCTACAATGAGCAGTTCTTC. The complete variable domain, with remaining parts taken from reference TRBV11-3 and TRBJ2-1, reads EAGVVQSPRYKIIEKKQPVAFWCNPISGHNTLYWYLQNLGQGPELLIRYENEEAVDDSQLPKDRFSAERLKGVDSTLKIQPAELGDSAVYLCASSLDRAYNEQFFGPGTRLTVL.

Only a few counts were recorded for this clone. V is TRBV5-1 and J is TRBJ2-7; 7 bases agree with TRBD2. V trimming: 0 bases; J trimming: 6 bases; junction bases outside the gene matches: 6. The CDR3 length is 14 residues. Germline CDR1 reads SGHRS; CDR2 reads YFSETQ. The CDR3, as DNA: TGCGCCAGCAGCTTGGTGGGAGGGGCGAGCGAGCAGTACTTC. Its translation: CASSLVGGASEQYF.

The genes are TRBV7-3 and TRBJ1-6; TRBD1 matches at 7 bases. CDR3 length: 14 residues. Trimming cost V 5 bases and J 4 bases; bases outside gene matches: 2. Germline CDR1 and CDR2: SGHTA and FQGTGA. The DNA for the CDR3 is TGTGCCAGCAGCCGGACAGGTTATAATTCACCCCTCCACTTT. This sequence encodes CASSRTGYNSPLHF. The full variable domain, completed using reference TRBV7-3 and TRBJ1-6, is GAGVSQTPSNKVTEKGKYVELRCDPISGHTALYWYRQSLGQGPEFLIYFQGTGAADDSGLPNDRFFAVRPEGSVSTLKIQRTERGDSAVYLCASSRTGYNSPLHFGNGTRLTVT.

This clone showed up just a few times. The chain joins TRBV30 to TRBJ2-5; no firm D call. The V end lost 3 bases, the J end lost 0 bases, and 8 bases lay between the germline ends. This CDR3 is 13 amino acids long. Germline CDR1 reads GTSNPN; CDR2 reads SVGIG (reference sequence). This CDR3 reads CAWSLTNQETQYF. CDR3 nucleotide sequence: TGTGCCTGGAGCCTGACAAACCAAGAGACCCAGTACTTC.

In this sample, this clone turned up once. The chain uses TRBV7-9 and TRBJ2-7, with 8 bases aligning to TRBD2. This CDR3 is built from 13 residues. Germline V gene sequence: CDR1 SEHNR, CDR2 FQNEAQ (reference sequence). Trimming took 5 bases from V and 9 from J; bases not matched to a gene: 9. CDR3 loop: CASSPTGAGGQYF. The CDR3 coding sequence is TGTGCCAGCAGCCCCACTGGGGCGGGAGGGCAGTACTTC.

This chain joins TRBV9 and TRBJ2-1; D may be TRBD2 (6 bases). The CDR3 extends over 17 amino acids. V lost 0 bases and J lost 0, with 13 bases in between. Germline V lookup: CDR1 SGDLS, CDR2 YYNGEE. The chain's CDR3 is CASSVAWGESSYNEQFF. CDR3 nucleotide sequence: TGTGCCAGCAGCGTAGCTTGGGGGGAGAGCTCCTACAATGAGCAGTTCTTC.

The genes are TRBV9 and TRBJ2-1; 8 bases fit TRBD2. The CDR3 is 15 residues long. V shed 2 bases, J shed 0 bases, and the junction held 1 base outside the gene matches. Germline V gene sequence: CDR1 SGDLS, CDR2 YYNGEE. CDR3: CASSVSGSSYNEQFF. The CDR3 region has the DNA TGTGCCAGCAGCGTCAGCGGGAGCTCCTACAATGAGCAGTTCTTC. The full variable domain, rest sourced from reference TRBV9 and TRBJ2-1, is DSGVTQTPKHLITATGQRVTLRCSPRSGDLSVYWYQQSLDQGLQFLIQYYNGEERAKGNILERFSAQQFPDLHSELNLSSLELGDSALYFCASSVSGSSYNEQFFGPGTRLTVL.

About this clone itself: A read error may produce the germline difference seen at one junction end. The V and J genes are TRBV30 and TRBJ2-6; tentative D call: TRBD1 (5 bases). CDR1 and CDR2 (germline): GTSNPN, SVGIG (reference sequence). The CDR3 has 15 amino acids. DNA for the CDR3: TGTGCCTGGAGTGTAGCAGGGTCTGGGGCCAACGGCCTGACTTTC. Its translation: CAWSVAGSGANGLTF.

The V gene is TRBV7-2, the J gene TRBJ2-7; 7 nucleotides line up with TRBD2. The germline gives CDR1 SGHTA, CDR2 FQGNSA. V lost 3 bases to trimming and J lost 2 bases; unmatched junction nucleotides: 4. CDR3 length: 14 residues. The CDR3, as DNA: TGTGCCAGCAGCTTTAAAGCGGGGCCCTACGAGCAGTACTTC. It codes for CASSFKAGPYEQYF.

The chain uses TRBV2 and TRBJ1-6, with 8 bases identical to TRBD1. Germline CDR1 and CDR2: SNHLY and FYNNEI. The CDR3 consists of 15 residues. Trimming took 6 bases from V and 5 from J; bases not matched to a gene: 6. The chain's CDR3 is CASRLQGVDNSPLHF. CDR3 bases: TGTGCCAGCAGACTACAGGGGGTGGATAATTCACCCCTCCACTTT.